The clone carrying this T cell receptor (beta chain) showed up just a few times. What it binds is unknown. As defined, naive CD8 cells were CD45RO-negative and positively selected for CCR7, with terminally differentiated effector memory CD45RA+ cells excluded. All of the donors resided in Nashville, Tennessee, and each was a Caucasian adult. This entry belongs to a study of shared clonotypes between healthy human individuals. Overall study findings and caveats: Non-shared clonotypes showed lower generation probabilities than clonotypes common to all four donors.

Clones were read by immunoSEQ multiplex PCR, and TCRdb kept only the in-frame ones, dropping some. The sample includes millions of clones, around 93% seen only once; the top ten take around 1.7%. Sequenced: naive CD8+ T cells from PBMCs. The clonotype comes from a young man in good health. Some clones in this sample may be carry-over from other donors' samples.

The CDR3 spells CASSDWGLQTEAFF. CDR3 coding DNA: TGTGCCAGCAGTGATTGGGGGCTCCAAACTGAAGCTTTCTTT. The rearrangement links TRBV6-1 to TRBJ1-1; D possibly corresponds to TRBD1 (6 bases). From germline, CDR1 is MNHNS and CDR2 SASEGT. CDR3 size: 14 residues. Trimming removed 3 bases at V and 5 bases at J, with 13 bases between.